Listed below are T cell receptor beta chains from one sample, sequenced in a study of blood T cells in healthy people across ages. One entry per CDR3 protein results from TCRdb running MiXCR on the 5' RACE reads. The sample includes about 640,000 distinct CDR3 sequences, roughly 58% of them seen just once. Sequencing was done on a sample of blood. All receptors come from a man between 60 and 75 years old in good health. Both conserved end residues are part of each CDR3. The D gene is left open where the match is weak. A clone size is listed for some rows: how often the clone was seen (once, few, many), or a class if it is expanded.

d_gene: TRBD1
abundance: few
j_gene: TRBJ2-7
v_gene: TRBV18
CDR3aa: CASSPGTGAHYEQYF
CDR3nt: TGTGCCAGCTCTCCCGGGACAGGGGCCCACTACGAGCAGTACTTC

d_gene: -
abundance: few
j_gene: TRBJ1-2
v_gene: TRBV4-1
CDR3aa: CASSQDLGLHYGYTF
CDR3nt: TGCGCCAGCAGCCAAGATCTGGGGCTCCACTATGGCTACACCTTC

d_gene: TRBD2
abundance: -
j_gene: TRBJ2-7
v_gene: TRBV6-6
CDR3aa: CASSSHAGGSSYEQYF
CDR3nt: TGTGCCAGCAGTTCTCACGCGGGGGGAAGCTCCTACGAGCAGTACTTC

d_gene: TRBD2
abundance: -
j_gene: TRBJ2-1
v_gene: TRBV9
CDR3aa: CASSKAGTSNEQFF
CDR3nt: TGTGCCAGCAGTAAAGCCGGGACTAGCAATGAGCAGTTCTTC

d_gene: -
abundance: -
j_gene: TRBJ2-1
v_gene: TRBV11-2
CDR3aa: CASSLGGPNEQFF
CDR3nt: TGTGCCAGCAGCTTAGGGGGGCCCAATGAGCAGTTCTTC

d_gene: -
abundance: many
j_gene: TRBJ2-6
v_gene: TRBV11-2
CDR3aa: CASSLDRGGLGSGANVLTF
CDR3nt: TGTGCCAGCAGCTTAGATCGGGGCGGCCTCGGCTCTGGGGCCAACGTCCTGACTTTC

d_gene: TRBD1
abundance: -
j_gene: TRBJ1-2
v_gene: TRBV3-1
CDR3aa: CASGDRGYGYTF
CDR3nt: TGTGCCAGCGGGGACAGGGGGTATGGCTACACCTTC

d_gene: -
abundance: -
j_gene: TRBJ1-1
v_gene: TRBV3-1
CDR3aa: CASSLRGRLAFF
CDR3nt: TGTGCCAGCAGCCTTCGGGGCAGATTAGCTTTCTTT

d_gene: -
abundance: -
j_gene: TRBJ2-2
v_gene: TRBV12-5
CDR3aa: CASGPTPTGELFF
CDR3nt: TGTGCTAGTGGTCCCACCCCCACCGGGGAGCTGTTTTTT

d_gene: -
abundance: once
j_gene: TRBJ1-6
v_gene: TRBV14
CDR3aa: CASSTRNSYNSPLHF
CDR3nt: TGTGCCAGCAGCACTCGGAACTCCTATAATTCACCCCTCCACTTT

d_gene: TRBD2
abundance: -
j_gene: TRBJ2-3
v_gene: TRBV20-1
CDR3aa: CSASSGGAWDTQYF
CDR3nt: TGCAGTGCGTCTAGCGGGGGGGCATGGGATACGCAGTATTTT

d_gene: TRBD2
abundance: few
j_gene: TRBJ2-1
v_gene: TRBV7-9
CDR3aa: CASSLSGLGQFF
CDR3nt: TGTGCCAGCAGTTTGTCAGGACTAGGGCAGTTCTTC

d_gene: -
abundance: -
j_gene: TRBJ2-1
v_gene: TRBV4-1
CDR3aa: CASSHPGSSSSPHNEQFF
CDR3nt: TGCGCCAGCAGCCATCCTGGCTCATCGTCTTCCCCCCACAATGAGCAGTTCTTC

d_gene: -
abundance: -
j_gene: TRBJ2-3
v_gene: TRBV5-1
CDR3aa: CASSPRAGPRDTQYF
CDR3nt: TGCGCCAGCAGCCCCAGAGCAGGTCCTCGGGATACGCAGTATTTT

d_gene: -
abundance: -
j_gene: TRBJ2-7
v_gene: TRBV6-5
CDR3aa: CASRPGTKASEQYF
CDR3nt: TGTGCCAGCAGACCGGGGACGAAAGCCAGCGAGCAGTACTTC

d_gene: -
abundance: -
j_gene: TRBJ2-3
v_gene: TRBV5-1
CDR3aa: CATNPGDSRADTQYF
CDR3nt: TGCGCCACCAATCCCGGGGACTCGAGGGCAGATACGCAGTATTTT

d_gene: -
abundance: few
j_gene: TRBJ2-6
v_gene: TRBV10-2
CDR3aa: CASSESRDAGANVLTF
CDR3nt: TGCGCCAGCAGTGAGTCCAGGGACGCTGGGGCCAACGTCCTGACTTTC

d_gene: TRBD1
abundance: -
j_gene: TRBJ1-2
v_gene: TRBV15
CDR3aa: CATSRDSGTGNGYIF
CDR3nt: TGTGCCACCAGCAGAGATTCCGGGACAGGGAACGGCTACATCTTC

d_gene: -
abundance: -
j_gene: TRBJ2-2
v_gene: TRBV10-2
CDR3aa: CAVRGGAANTGELFF
CDR3nt: TGCGCTGTAAGAGGGGGGGCCGCGAACACCGGGGAGCTGTTTTTT

d_gene: TRBD2
abundance: -
j_gene: TRBJ2-7
v_gene: TRBV12-3/TRBV12-4
CDR3aa: CASSLLAGGYNEQYF
CDR3nt: TGTGCCAGCAGTTTACTAGCGGGGGGGTACAATGAGCAGTACTTC

d_gene: TRBD2
abundance: -
j_gene: TRBJ2-1
v_gene: TRBV10-3
CDR3aa: CAIREREGYEQFF
CDR3nt: TGTGCCATCCGGGAAAGGGAGGGATATGAGCAGTTCTTC

d_gene: TRBD1
abundance: once
j_gene: TRBJ2-1
v_gene: TRBV19
CDR3aa: CASSHPGQAYNEQFF
CDR3nt: TGTGCCAGTAGTCACCCGGGACAGGCATACAATGAGCAGTTCTTC

d_gene: TRBD1
abundance: few
j_gene: TRBJ2-5
v_gene: TRBV29-1
CDR3aa: CSGIRDRETQYF
CDR3nt: TGCAGCGGCATCCGGGACAGAGAGACCCAGTACTTC

d_gene: TRBD2
abundance: -
j_gene: TRBJ2-3
v_gene: TRBV6-1
CDR3aa: CASSDPSSGIDTQYF
CDR3nt: TGTGCCAGCAGTGACCCGTCTAGCGGGATAGATACGCAGTATTTT

d_gene: -
abundance: -
j_gene: TRBJ1-2
v_gene: TRBV7-2
CDR3aa: CASSQRDLYYGYTF
CDR3nt: TGTGCCAGCAGCCAAAGGGATTTATACTATGGCTACACCTTC

d_gene: TRBD1
abundance: few
j_gene: TRBJ2-5
v_gene: TRBV5-1
CDR3aa: CASSSLGQTGETQYF
CDR3nt: TGCGCCAGCAGCTCACTGGGACAGACGGGCGAGACCCAGTACTTC

d_gene: -
abundance: -
j_gene: TRBJ1-1
v_gene: TRBV11-3
CDR3aa: CASSSADGRNTEAFF
CDR3nt: TGTGCCAGCAGCTCCGCGGACGGGAGGAACACTGAAGCTTTCTTT